This TCR beta chain was found in a study of blood T cell repertoires in COVID-19. The length of the CDR3 is 15 residues. Per germline, CDR1 MDHEN and CDR2 SYDVKM. Trimming took 6 bases from V and 6 from J, leaving 17 bases between them. Original analysis: Reference gene primer amplification gave nucleated cell count estimates. TCRdb's table, derived via immunoSEQ multiplex PCR, lists solely in-frame clones and lacks some. V and J calls and clone size are as listed in that table; D and trimming were resolved from the DNA. The sample shows some 41,000 clones, roughly 85% of them seen only once. The rearrangement links TRBV28 to TRBJ1-4; the D is unclear. The source is a woman aged 70-85 years with acute or convalescent COVID-19. Specimen: peripheral blood. The CDR3 DNA sequence: TGTGCCAGCAGCCCGTCGGGTTTCCTGGATGAAAAACTGTTTTTT. Translated: CASSPSGFLDEKLFF.